The 32 T cell receptor beta chains below come from one sample, sequenced in a study of T cells in Graves' hyperthyroidism and ophthalmopathy. Template material for amplifying TCR beta CDR3 regions consisted of RNA transcripts. The HTBI set primed first-round TCR CDR3 RT-PCR. TCRdb analysed the multiplex PCR reads with MiXCR anew, one entry per CDR3 protein. Of about 640,000 distinct CDR3 sequences in the sample, around 21% were seen once. Specimen: blood. Receptors originate from a man aged 30 to 45 with Graves' ophthalmopathy.

The rearrangement joins TRBV7-3 to TRBJ1-1; D possibly corresponds to TRBD1 (6 bases). Germline CDR1 reads SGHTA; CDR2 reads FQGTGA. The CDR3 sequence is 14 residues long. With 0 bases removed from V and 2 bases from J, the gap between germline ends came to 7 bases. CDR3 sequence: CASSLTDRNTEAFF. The CDR3 nucleotides read TGTGCCAGCAGCTTAACGGACAGAAACACTGAAGCTTTCTTT.

This clonotype came up a few times. V usage is TRBV28 and J usage is TRBJ2-7; no clear D. Germline CDR1 and CDR2: MDHEN and SYDVKM. V lost 3 bases, J lost 2 bases, and 8 bases lay in between. The CDR3 runs to 13 residues. The CDR3 DNA sequence: TGTGCCAGCAGTTTTATGGCGGCCTACGAGCAGTACTTC. It translates to CASSFMAAYEQYF.

This clonotype was counted between two and nine times. This chain uses TRBV6-1 with TRBJ2-1; no firm D call. Germline V CDR1 and CDR2: MNHNS, SASEGT. Trimming shortened V by 4 bases and J by 8 bases, and 21 bases separated the two germline ends. CDR3 length: 16 amino acids. This chain's CDR3 is CASSARKEPNVYEQFF. The CDR3 bases are TGTGCCAGCAGTGCGAGAAAGGAACCGAATGTCTATGAGCAGTTCTTC.

This clonotype was counted only a few times. This CDR3 reads CASSVQAGTSGTEQYF. CDR3 nucleotides: TGTGCCAGCAGTGTTCAAGCCGGGACTAGCGGGACTGAGCAGTACTTC. The V gene is TRBV6-1, the J gene TRBJ2-7, with 13 bases identical to TRBD2. Germline V gene data show CDR1 as MNHNS and CDR2 as SASEGT. CDR3 length: 16 residues. V shed 4 bases, J shed 7 bases, and the junction held 10 bases outside the gene matches.

This clonotype showed up many times. This sequence joins TRBV27 and TRBJ1-1, with no clear D. Germline values: CDR1 MNHEY, CDR2 SMNVEV (reference sequence). Trimming stripped 5 bases from V and 0 bases from J, with 10 bases between. The CDR3 has 14 amino acids. CDR3 coding DNA: TGTGCCAGCAGTAGTGACGGGCTGAACACTGAAGCTTTCTTT. It encodes CASSSDGLNTEAFF.

The genes are TRBV4-1 and TRBJ1-5, with a tentative D call TRBD1 (6 bases). With 0 bases removed from V and 3 bases from J, the gap between germline ends came to 9 bases. The CDR3 is made up of 15 amino acids. The V gene's germline CDR1 is MGHRA and CDR2 YSYEKL. The CDR3 loop reads CASSQEQGINQPQHF. The CDR3 bases are TGCGCCAGCAGCCAAGAGCAGGGGATCAATCAGCCCCAGCATTTT.

The chain has TRBV2 and TRBJ1-6, with D possibly matching TRBD1 (5 bases). Trimming cost V 7 bases and J 8 bases, with 15 bases left between them. CDR1 is SNHLY, CDR2 FYNNEI, per germline. The CDR3 spans 14 residues. CDR3 in amino acids: CASNKRDGDSPLHF. CDR3 bases: TGTGCCAGCAATAAAAGGGACGGGGATTCACCCCTCCACTTT. Drawing the rest from reference TRBV2 and TRBJ1-6, the complete variable domain is EPEVTQTPSHQVTQMGQEVILRCVPISNHLYFYWYRQILGQKVEFLVSFYNNEISEKSEIFDDQFSVERPDGSNFTLKIRSTKLEDSAMYFCASNKRDGDSPLHFGNGTRLTVT.

This rearrangement joins TRBV28 to TRBJ2-7; D may be TRBD1 or TRBD2 (5 bases each). V was pared by 7 bases and J by 5 bases, with 15 bases between. CDR3 length equals 13 residues. Per germline, CDR1 MDHEN and CDR2 SYDVKM. The CDR3 nucleotides read TGTGCCAGCACGGCAGGGTTCGGGAACGAGCAGTACTTC. Translation: CASTAGFGNEQYF.

Ten or more counts support this clonotype. The chain combines TRBV28 with TRBJ1-5; D unresolved. CDR3 length: 15 amino acids. Per the germline V gene, CDR1 is MDHEN and CDR2 is SYDVKM. Trimming took 2 bases from V and 4 from J, leaving 12 bases between them. In DNA, the CDR3 is TGTGCCAGCAGTTTAGGTGGCAATCGTAATCAGCCCCAGCATTTT. It codes for CASSLGGNRNQPQHF.

CDR3 sequence: CASSIEGTGYNEQFF. The CDR3 nucleotides are TGTGCCAGTAGTATCGAGGGAACTGGTTACAATGAGCAGTTCTTC. This chain connects TRBV19 to TRBJ2-1; a possible D gene is TRBD2 (5 bases). The germline gives CDR1 LNHDA, CDR2 SQIVND (reference sequence). The CDR3 has 15 residues. With 3 bases removed from V and 4 bases from J, the gap between germline ends came to 13 bases.

The chain carries TRBV4-2 and TRBJ1-4; D ambiguous. With 2 bases removed from V and 0 bases from J, the gap between germline ends came to 10 bases. Germline-derived CDR1 and CDR2 are LGHNA and YNFKEQ. The CDR3 covers 16 residues. The CDR3 bases are TGTGCCAGCAGCCAACTCTCGTCCGCAACTAATGAAAAACTGTTTTTT. Its protein product is CASSQLSSATNEKLFF.

This chain uses TRBV5-6 with TRBJ1-2, with TRBD1 identical over 7 bases. CDR3 size: 17 residues. V trimming: 0 bases; J trimming: 7 bases; junction bases outside the gene matches: 15. The germline V gene has CDR1 SGHDT and CDR2 YYEEEE. CDR3 sequence: CASSLGETGYMGLGYTF. The DNA for the CDR3 is TGTGCCAGCAGCTTGGGAGAGACAGGGTATATGGGGCTTGGCTACACCTTC.

V and J are TRBV6-1 and TRBJ1-5; perhaps TRBD1 as D (5 bases). The CDR3 extends over 15 amino acids. CDR1 and CDR2 (germline): MNHNS, SASEGT. Trimming stripped 6 bases from V and 6 bases from J, with 18 bases between. This CDR3 reads CASSISRESSQPQHF. The CDR3, as DNA: TGTGCCAGCAGCATAAGCAGGGAATCCTCTCAGCCCCAGCATTTT.

This clonotype was recorded at least ten times. This chain joins TRBV28 and TRBJ2-1; 12 positions match TRBD2. The CDR3 has 16 amino acids. Trimming cost V 6 bases and J 8 bases; bases outside gene matches: 11. CDR1 MDHEN and CDR2 SYDVKM come from the germline V gene. CDR3 sequence (DNA): TGTGCCAGCAGCCCCAGACTAGCGGGGGTTAACGATGAGCAGTTCTTC. Translation gives CASSPRLAGVNDEQFF.

The CDR3 nucleotides are TGTGCCAGCAGTCCTCGCCGACAGGGTGAAGCTTTCTTT. Its translation: CASSPRRQGEAFF. The V call is TRBV12-3 or TRBV12-4, the J call TRBJ1-1, with 7 bases aligning to TRBD1. There are 13 residues in the CDR3. V shed 5 bases, J shed 7 bases, and the junction held 7 bases outside the gene matches.

This clonotype was recorded at least ten times. The rearrangement uses TRBV28 and TRBJ1-5; D is undetermined. Trimming pared 5 bases from V and 2 bases from J, leaving 19 bases between. This CDR3 comprises 17 residues. Germline values: CDR1 MDHEN, CDR2 SYDVKM. CDR3 coding DNA: TGTGCCAGCAGTCCCCGGACGGGCGGGGTGGGCAATCAGCCCCAGCATTTT. Its translation is CASSPRTGGVGNQPQHF. The full variable domain, rest sourced from reference TRBV28 and TRBJ1-5, is DVKVTQSSRYLVKRTGEKVFLECVQDMDHENMFWYRQDPGLGLRLIYFSYDVKMKEKGDIPEGYSVSREKKERFSLILESASTNQTSMYLCASSPRTGGVGNQPQHFGDGTRLSIL.

This clonotype was counted many times. This chain joins TRBV11-2 and TRBJ2-1, with D uncertain. Trimming stripped 1 base from V and 0 bases from J, with 7 bases between. The CDR3 extends over 15 amino acids. Germline V gene lookup returns CDR1 SGHAT and CDR2 FQNNGV. In DNA form, the CDR3 reads TGTGCCAGCAGCTTAGTGGTGAGCTCCTACAATGAGCAGTTCTTC. Its protein product is CASSLVVSSYNEQFF.

The sample holds a few counts of this clonotype. The junction and the germline gene differ at one end; a read error may be behind it. The chain has TRBV28 and TRBJ1-1, with D maybe TRBD1 (6 bases). CDR1 is MDHEN, CDR2 SYDVKM, per germline. The CDR3 loop spans 15 amino acids. CDR3 protein: CVSSLSGSGGAEAFF. The CDR3 nucleotides are TGTGTCAGCAGTCTATCCGGGTCCGGGGGCGCTGAAGCTTTCTTT.

This clonotype was counted many times. V usage is TRBV11-2 and J usage is TRBJ2-3, with TRBD1 identical over 7 bases. The CDR3 contains 14 residues. CDR1 and CDR2 (germline): SGHAT, FQNNGV. The V and J ends lost 5 bases and 4 bases, in that order; junction bases with no gene match: 6. The CDR3 sequence is CASSTRQGPDTQYF. CDR3 nucleotides: TGTGCCAGCAGCACCCGACAGGGCCCAGATACGCAGTATTTT.

A word on this clonotype: This may come from a read error, since a much larger clone is one base off. The chain carries TRBV28 and TRBJ1-5, with 10 bases fitting TRBD1. Germline trimming cut 5 bases from V and 0 bases from J; bases unmatched to any gene: 1. Germline V CDR1 and CDR2: MDHEN, SYDVKM. The CDR3 runs to 15 residues. Written as DNA, the CDR3 is TGTGCCAGCAGTGGGACAGGGGATAGCAATCAGCCCCAGCATTTT. Translating it yields CASSGTGDSNQPQHF.

The sample holds a few counts of this clonotype. Written as DNA, the CDR3 is TGCGCCAGCAGCCAAGGAGCTAGCGTTAGCACAGATACGCAGTATTTT. It codes for CASSQGASVSTDTQYF. The gene calls are TRBV4-3 and TRBJ2-3; possibly TRBD2 for D (6 bases). Germline values: CDR1 LGHNA, CDR2 YSLEER. This CDR3 is 16 amino acids long. V lost 1 base to trimming and J lost 0 bases, with 11 bases between them.

This clonotype turned up a few times. J is TRBJ1-5 and V is TRBV20-1; 10 bases are shared with TRBD1. The germline CDR1 and CDR2 sequences are DFQATT and SNEGSKA (reference sequence). The CDR3 loop spans 15 amino acids. With 6 bases clipped from V and 2 bases from J, the junction kept 7 bases outside the gene matches. The CDR3 nucleotides read TGCAGTGCCCGGGACAGGGGAAGTGGCAATCAGCCCCAGCATTTT. The encoded protein is CSARDRGSGNQPQHF.

A single count supports this clonotype. V is TRBV7-9 and J is TRBJ2-1; the D gene is possibly TRBD1 (6 bases). Trimming took off 2 bases at V and 4 bases at J, with 18 bases between the two ends. The germline CDR1 and CDR2 sequences are SEHNR and FQNEAQ (reference sequence). This CDR3 has 17 amino acids. CDR3 loop: CASSLYKPGQSYNEQFF. The CDR3 nucleotides are TGTGCCAGCAGCTTATATAAACCGGGACAAAGTTACAATGAGCAGTTCTTC.

The J gene is TRBJ2-1, the V gene TRBV2; 9 bases line up with TRBD1. Germline V gene sequence: CDR1 SNHLY, CDR2 FYNNEI. The CDR3 length is 15 residues. V shed 8 bases, J shed 4 bases, and the junction held 9 bases outside the gene matches. The CDR3 spells CASCLDRGSYNEQFF. Here the CDR3 DNA reads TGTGCCAGCTGTCTGGACAGGGGTTCTTACAATGAGCAGTTCTTC.

The sample holds a few counts of this clonotype. The chain recombines TRBV25-1 with TRBJ2-2; 11 bases match TRBD1. CDR1 and CDR2 from the germline V gene are MGHDK and SYGVNS. The CDR3 consists of 17 residues. V gave up 3 bases and J gave up 6 bases; unmatched junction bases: 9. CDR3 region: CASSDLGQGESAGELFF. In nucleotides, the CDR3 is TGTGCCAGCAGTGACCTGGGACAGGGGGAATCGGCCGGGGAGCTGTTTTTT.

In its sample, this clonotype was seen a few times. V gene TRBV11-2 combines with J gene TRBJ2-2, with TRBD2 matching 7 bases. The CDR3 covers 15 residues. CDR1 is SGHAT and CDR2 is FQNNGV in the germline V gene. V shed 5 bases, J shed 4 bases, and the junction held 7 bases outside the gene matches. The CDR3 sequence: CASSHYAGVTGELFF. Written as DNA, the CDR3 is TGTGCCAGCAGCCACTACGCGGGGGTCACCGGGGAGCTGTTTTTT.

This clonotype has just a few counts. The V and J genes are TRBV20-1 and TRBJ2-1, with 9 nucleotides matching TRBD2. The length of the CDR3 is 15 residues. Germline lookup yields CDR1 DFQATT and CDR2 SNEGSKA (reference sequence). J was trimmed by 4 bases and V by 5 bases; bases with no gene match: 9. CDR3 residues: CSAPTTSGRYNEQFF. The CDR3 DNA is TGCAGTGCTCCTACCACTAGCGGGCGGTACAATGAGCAGTTCTTC.

The gene calls are TRBV27 and TRBJ2-7, with 7 bases fitting TRBD2. CDR3 length equals 14 residues. Trimming removed 3 bases from V and 3 bases from J; junction bases left unmatched: 5. The germline gives CDR1 MNHEY, CDR2 SMNVEV (reference sequence). CDR3 amino acids: CASSFTGTNYEQYF. DNA for the CDR3: TGTGCCAGCAGTTTTACCGGGACTAACTACGAGCAGTACTTC.

Here the CDR3 reads CASRRQGAHEQYF. The DNA of the CDR3 is TGTGCCAGCCGAAGACAGGGGGCCCACGAGCAGTACTTC. V and J are TRBV6-1 and TRBJ2-7; 10 bases agree with TRBD1. Germline CDR1 and CDR2: MNHNS and SASEGT. V shed 8 bases and J 5 bases; nucleotides not matched to a gene: 6. This CDR3 has 13 residues.

Worth noting for this clonotype: Since a much larger clone is just one base distant, this may be a read error. The V and J genes are TRBV5-1 and TRBJ2-3; no firm D call. The CDR3 runs to 16 residues. The germline V gene has CDR1 SGHRS and CDR2 YFSETQ. The CDR3 DNA is TGCGCCAACAGCTTTGAGAACGTGCTAGATGGAGATACGCAGTATTTT. Its translation: CANSFENVLDGDTQYF.

Details on this clonotype: The junction and the germline gene differ at one end; a read error may be behind it. The V call is TRBV24-1, the J call TRBJ2-5, with a weak D call TRBD2 (5 bases). From germline, CDR1 is KGHDR and CDR2 SFDVKD. The CDR3 has 13 amino acids. CDR3 DNA: TGTGCCGCCAGTGAGGGATACCAAGAGACCCAGTACTTC. This gives the protein CAASEGYQETQYF.

This clonotype was seen ten or more times. CDR3 residues: CASSLGGGPYNEQFF. The CDR3 DNA follows: TGTGCCAGCAGTTTAGGGGGGGGTCCCTACAATGAGCAGTTCTTC. V usage is TRBV28 and J usage is TRBJ2-1, with 7 nucleotides matching TRBD2. Per the germline V gene, CDR1 is MDHEN and CDR2 is SYDVKM. The V gene end was trimmed by 2 bases and the J gene end by 2 bases; junction bases not matched to a gene: 3. The CDR3 is 15 residues long.